These 32 T cell receptor beta chains share one sample of origin, sequenced in a study of regulatory T cells in long-lasting Graves disease. TCR beta libraries were built with iRepertoire HTBI primers and Arm-PCR of CDR3 regions. TCRdb reanalysed the multiplex PCR reads using MiXCR and keeps one entry per CDR3 protein. The sample lists some 370,000 distinct CDR3 sequences, about 20% occurring once. Stated time point: persistent/refractory GD, antithyroid drugs over 5 years with positive TRAb. From RNA extracted from PBMCs, the TCR library was made. Sequenced material: peripheral blood mononuclear cells (PBMCs), taken when the disease was refractory, from a patient treated with antithyroid drugs. Receptors originate from a female donor with Graves disease.

This clonotype was observed a handful of times. The chain recombines TRBV10-3 with TRBJ2-7, with D perhaps being TRBD1 or TRBD2 (7 bases each). Germline V gene sequence: CDR1 ENHRY, CDR2 SYGVKD. The CDR3 totals 13 residues. V was cut by 10 bases and J by 0 bases, with 13 bases left in between. The CDR3 loop is CATQGGSSYEQYF. DNA of the CDR3: TGTGCCACCCAGGGGGGGAGCTCCTACGAGCAGTACTTC.

This clonotype showed up many times. The chain is built from TRBV2 and TRBJ2-5; D not resolved. The CDR3 length is 14 residues. The germline V and J ends were trimmed by 3 bases and 3 bases, with 11 bases remaining between them. Germline lookup yields CDR1 SNHLY and CDR2 FYNNEI. The CDR3 DNA reads TGTGCCAGCAGTGACTCCGGCACGAAAGAGACCCAGTACTTC. Its protein product is CASSDSGTKETQYF. The variable domain in full, with the rest retrieved from reference TRBV2 and TRBJ2-5, is EPEVTQTPSHQVTQMGQEVILRCVPISNHLYFYWYRQILGQKVEFLVSFYNNEISEKSEIFDDQFSVERPDGSNFTLKIRSTKLEDSAMYFCASSDSGTKETQYFGPGTRLLVL.

This clonotype showed up many times. J is TRBJ2-7 and V is TRBV7-2; possibly TRBD1 or TRBD2 for D (5 bases each). Per the germline V gene, CDR1 is SGHTA and CDR2 is FQGNSA. The CDR3 loop spans 14 amino acids. The V and J ends lost 5 bases and 3 bases respectively, with 14 bases between them. Written as DNA, the CDR3 is TGTGCCAGCAGCCATACCGGGACCTACTACGAGCAGTACTTC. The encoded protein is CASSHTGTYYEQYF.

This clonotype appeared many times. The gene calls are TRBV7-8 and TRBJ1-1; weak D call: TRBD1 (5 bases). Deletions cut 4 bases from V and 10 bases from J, with 19 bases between. The CDR3 sequence is 14 residues long. Germline CDR1 reads SGHVS; CDR2 reads FQNEAQ. DNA for the CDR3: TGTGCCAGCAGCTGGGGGGGAGCCTCCACCACAGCTTTCTTT. Protein product: CASSWGGASTTAFF. The variable domain in full, completed from reference TRBV7-8 and TRBJ1-1, reads GAGVSQSPRYKVAKRGQDVALRCDPISGHVSLFWYQQALGQGPEFLTYFQNEAQLDKSGLPSDRFFAERPEGSVSTLKIQRTQQEDSAVYLCASSWGGASTTAFFGQGTRLTVV.

The V gene is TRBV7-2, the J gene TRBJ2-7; no firm D call. This CDR3 contains 14 residues. The V gene lost 5 bases and the J gene lost 2 bases, with 13 bases spanning the gap. Germline V gene lookup returns CDR1 SGHTA and CDR2 FQGNSA. The CDR3 is CASSLILDPYEQYF. CDR3 nucleotides: TGTGCCAGCAGCCTAATTCTAGACCCCTACGAGCAGTACTTC.

This clonotype was seen a handful of times. The chain is built from TRBV20-1 and TRBJ2-7; D unclear. Germline V lookup: CDR1 DFQATT, CDR2 SNEGSKA (reference sequence). This CDR3 has 12 amino acids. The V end was cut by 5 bases, the J end by 5 bases, with 13 bases between. DNA of the CDR3: TGCAGTGCTCAGACAATACAAGACGAGCAGTACTTC. It encodes CSAQTIQDEQYF.

This clonotype was detected ten times or more. The rearrangement uses TRBV6-2 or TRBV6-3 and TRBJ2-7, with D unresolved. The V gene lost 6 bases and the J gene lost 2 bases, with 11 bases spanning the gap. Germline V gives CDR1 MNHEY, CDR2 SVGEGT. CDR3 length: 13 residues. The CDR3 here is CASSYLEAYEQYF. Here the CDR3 DNA reads TGTGCCAGCAGCTACCTCGAGGCCTACGAGCAGTACTTC.

This clonotype was observed a few times. One end of the junction does not line up with germline, which may come from a read error. The CDR3 is CASIRHVRETQCF. In DNA form, the CDR3 reads TGTGCCAGCATCCGACACGTTCGAGAGACCCAGTGCTTC. This chain links TRBV2 with TRBJ2-5; D gene uncertain. This CDR3 has 13 residues. Germline V gene data show CDR1 as SNHLY and CDR2 as FYNNEI.

This clonotype occurred a few times. V and J are TRBV19 and TRBJ2-2; tentative D call: TRBD1 (6 bases). The CDR3 runs 16 residues. Trimming took 7 bases from V and 7 from J, leaving 22 bases between them. CDR1 LNHDA and CDR2 SQIVND come from the germline V gene (reference sequence). The CDR3: CASKDQPDRFGGELFF. CDR3 bases: TGTGCCAGTAAGGACCAACCCGACAGGTTTGGCGGGGAGCTGTTTTTT.

V usage is TRBV11-2 and J usage is TRBJ2-5; D possibly corresponds to TRBD2 (5 bases). The CDR3 is 13 amino acids. Between the trimmed V and J ends, which lost 0 bases and 7 bases, there was a span of 9 bases. In germline, CDR1 is SGHAT, CDR2 FQNNGV. CDR3 DNA: TGTGCCAGCAGCTTAGAGGGTGCGGGGACCCAGTACTTC. It specifies CASSLEGAGTQYF.

This clonotype was seen at least ten times. The chain combines TRBV12-3 or TRBV12-4 with TRBJ1-1; tentatively, D is TRBD1 (6 bases). The CDR3 totals 13 residues. Trimming left V 10 bases short and J 5 bases short, with 17 bases between. The CDR3 sequence: CAISTGRATEAFF. The CDR3 DNA reads TGTGCCATCTCAACAGGGAGGGCAACTGAAGCTTTCTTT.

V gene TRBV6-1 combines with J gene TRBJ2-7, with D uncertain. CDR3 size: 16 residues. CDR1 is MNHNS, CDR2 SASEGT, per germline. The germline V and J ends were trimmed by 6 bases and 1 base, with 19 bases remaining between them. The CDR3 reads CASSRGGLGWSYEQYF. The CDR3 DNA follows: TGTGCCAGCAGCAGAGGCGGCCTAGGGTGGTCCTACGAGCAGTACTTC.

Comment on this clonotype: A far larger clone is one base from this, pointing to a likely read error. The chain combines TRBV7-9 with TRBJ1-2; no reliable D call. CDR3 length equals 12 residues. In germline, CDR1 is SEHNR, CDR2 FQNEAQ (reference sequence). The V and J ends lost 0 bases and 4 bases respectively, with 3 bases between them. CDR3 residues: CASSLASYGYTF. The DNA for the CDR3 is TGTGCCAGCAGCTTAGCGAGCTATGGCTACACCTTC.

There are many counts of this clonotype. The chain combines TRBV29-1 with TRBJ2-7; TRBD2 is a possible D gene (5 bases). The germline gives CDR1 SQVTM, CDR2 ANQGSEA. The CDR3 totals 13 residues. V shed 7 bases and J shed 0 bases, with 13 bases lying between them. The CDR3 region has the DNA TGCAGCGCACTAGACTACCTCTCCTACGAGCAGTACTTC. This encodes CSALDYLSYEQYF.

Ten or more counts support this clonotype. The chain links TRBV7-8 to TRBJ2-7, with a possible D match to TRBD1 (6 bases). Trimming removed 0 bases at V and 0 bases at J, with 9 bases between. Per the germline V gene, CDR1 is SGHVS and CDR2 is FQNEAQ. This CDR3 has 15 amino acids. CDR3 amino acids: CASSLARTDSYEQYF. DNA for the CDR3: TGTGCCAGCAGCTTAGCTCGGACAGACTCCTACGAGCAGTACTTC.

The genes are TRBV30 and TRBJ1-1; perhaps TRBD1 as D (5 bases). The CDR3 extends over 13 amino acids. V shed 3 bases and J shed 1 base, with 9 bases lying between them. CDR1 is GTSNPN, CDR2 SVGIG, per germline (reference sequence). This CDR3 is CAWSNRGNTEAFF. The CDR3 region has the DNA TGTGCCTGGAGCAATAGGGGGAACACTGAAGCTTTCTTT.

This clonotype was observed at least ten times. The chain recombines TRBV28 with TRBJ1-1, with D possibly TRBD1 on 6 matching bases. The CDR3 extends over 14 amino acids. Germline lookup yields CDR1 MDHEN and CDR2 SYDVKM. The V end was cut by 5 bases, the J end by 6 bases, with 16 bases between. The CDR3 coding sequence is TGTGCCAGCAGTCGCAGACAGGAGGTGGCTGAAGCTTTCTTT. This sequence encodes CASSRRQEVAEAFF.

The genes are TRBV6-2 or TRBV6-3 and TRBJ2-3; 10 bases agree with TRBD2. There are 17 residues in the CDR3. The germline V gene has CDR1 MNHEY and CDR2 SVGEGT. J lost 3 bases, V lost 5 bases, and 11 bases had no gene match. As DNA, the CDR3 is TGTGCCAGCAGTGAAGCAATAGCGGGAGGTCCGACAGATACGCAGTATTTT. Protein sequence: CASSEAIAGGPTDTQYF.

This clonotype was detected many times. The CDR3 sequence: CASRARRVLAGGHPSRDFYEQYF. DNA for the CDR3: TGTGCCAGCAGGGCCAGACGGGTACTAGCGGGAGGCCACCCTTCCCGAGACTTCTACGAGCAGTACTTC. The gene calls are TRBV6-1 and TRBJ2-7; 12 bases align to TRBD2. The CDR3 spans 23 residues. The V gene's germline CDR1 is MNHNS and CDR2 SASEGT. The J segment lost 3 bases and the V segment lost 6 bases, leaving 30 bases of the junction unmatched.

The chain recombines TRBV6-2 or TRBV6-3 with TRBJ2-1; no clear D. From germline, CDR1 is MNHEY and CDR2 SVGEGT. The CDR3 is made up of 14 amino acids. The V end lost 2 bases, the J end lost 7 bases, and 12 bases lay between the germline ends. The CDR3 region has the DNA TGTGCCAGCAGTTACAGGGTGGGATTGAATGAGCAGTTCTTC. Its translation is CASSYRVGLNEQFF.

The genes are TRBV19 and TRBJ2-1; the D call may be TRBD1 or TRBD2 (5 bases each). CDR3 length: 11 amino acids. V lost 10 bases, J lost 11 bases, and 15 bases lay in between. The germline V gene has CDR1 LNHDA and CDR2 SQIVND (reference sequence). DNA for the CDR3: TGTGCCATAGGGGACGCCGGTCAGCAGTTCTTC. Amino acid sequence: CAIGDAGQQFF.

The rearrangement uses TRBV6-1 and TRBJ1-5, with TRBD1 as a possible D gene (6 bases). Per the germline V gene, CDR1 is MNHNS and CDR2 is SASEGT. Trimming removed 4 bases from V and 1 base from J, with 17 bases in between. The CDR3 runs to 17 residues. The CDR3 region is CASSVWDNNYSNQPQHF. The CDR3 bases are TGTGCCAGCAGTGTTTGGGACAACAACTACAGCAATCAGCCCCAGCATTTT.

The V and J genes are TRBV10-3 and TRBJ2-2; a possible D gene is TRBD2 (6 bases). V was clipped by 3 bases and J by 0 bases, with 11 bases between them. The CDR3 has 16 residues. Germline V gene lookup returns CDR1 ENHRY and CDR2 SYGVKD. The CDR3 DNA reads TGTGCCATCAGTGACGTGACTAGGACGAACACCGGGGAGCTGTTTTTT. Protein sequence: CAISDVTRTNTGELFF.

The chain uses TRBV11-2 and TRBJ2-1; 10 bases fit TRBD2. V shed 2 bases and J 8 bases; nucleotides not matched to a gene: 6. CDR3 length equals 15 residues. The germline V gene encodes CDR1 SGHAT and CDR2 FQNNGV. The CDR3 region has the DNA TGTGCCAGCAGCTTATCGGCTAGCGGGAGCCATGAGCAGTTCTTC. Its protein product is CASSLSASGSHEQFF.

On this clonotype: The conserved final phenylalanine or tryptophan is absent from the CDR3, which likely points to a read error. This chain uses TRBV13 with TRBJ1-6, with no clear D. The V end was cut by 0 bases, the J end by 10 bases, with 4 bases between. The CDR3 is 12 amino acids. In germline, CDR1 is PRHDT, CDR2 FYEKMQ (reference sequence). In nucleotides, the CDR3 is TGTGCCAGCAGCTTAGGAAGGTCACCCCTCCACCTT. Protein sequence: CASSLGRSPLHL.

This clonotype was found many times. V and J are TRBV2 and TRBJ1-5; unclear D gene. This CDR3 comprises 16 residues. Germline V gives CDR1 SNHLY, CDR2 FYNNEI. V dropped 1 base and J dropped 6 bases, with 16 bases sitting between them. The CDR3 region is CASSEGGRRAVQPQHF. The CDR3 coding sequence is TGTGCCAGCAGTGAAGGCGGCAGGCGGGCGGTTCAGCCCCAGCATTTT.

The chain carries TRBV29-1 and TRBJ2-7; TRBD2 might be the D (6 bases). CDR1 and CDR2 from the germline V gene are SQVTM and ANQGSEA. V was shortened by 6 bases and J by 2 bases, with 14 bases between the two germline ends. CDR3 length equals 13 residues. Here the CDR3 reads CSVAGGGTYEQYF. The CDR3 nucleotides are TGCAGCGTAGCAGGAGGAGGGACCTACGAGCAGTACTTC.

The sample holds many counts of this clonotype. V is TRBV12-3 or TRBV12-4 and J is TRBJ1-5; no reliable D call. V dropped 4 bases and J dropped 0 bases, with 4 bases sitting between them. The CDR3 is 13 residues long. CDR3: CASSSNSNQPQHF. Here the CDR3 DNA reads TGTGCCAGCAGTTCAAATAGCAATCAGCCCCAGCATTTT.

V usage is TRBV4-3 and J usage is TRBJ2-2; D is tentatively TRBD1 or TRBD2 (5 bases each). V lost 2 bases and J lost 6, with 19 bases in between. The CDR3 is 17 amino acids. Germline V gene sequence: CDR1 LGHNA, CDR2 YSLEER. CDR3 nucleotides: TGCGCCAGCAGCCAATCAGTAGGGCTAATGGGGGCCGGGGAGCTGTTTTTT. This codes for CASSQSVGLMGAGELFF.

About this clonotype: A much larger clone lies one base from this, so it may be a read error. This chain links TRBV11-2 with TRBJ1-4; 8 bases are shared with TRBD1. The CDR3 consists of 15 residues. V lost 5 bases to trimming and J lost 7 bases; unmatched junction nucleotides: 9. Germline CDR1 reads SGHAT; CDR2 reads FQNNGV. The CDR3 DNA is TGTGCCAGCAGCAATGGACAGGGCCTCAGTGAAAAACTGTTTTTT. It yields the protein CASSNGQGLSEKLFF.

The rearrangement links TRBV7-2 to TRBJ2-7; TRBD2 matches 7 bases. V dropped 7 bases and J dropped 7; count of bases not matched to a gene: 16. Germline CDR1 SGHTA, CDR2 FQGNSA. The CDR3 spans 15 residues. CDR3 residues: CASNPREGVPREQYF. CDR3 nucleotide sequence: TGTGCCAGCAACCCCAGGGAGGGCGTCCCTCGAGAGCAGTACTTC.

V usage is TRBV11-2 and J usage is TRBJ1-5; no reliable D call. V lost 1 base to trimming and J lost 1 base, with 11 bases between them. Germline V lookup: CDR1 SGHAT, CDR2 FQNNGV. The CDR3 covers 16 residues. The CDR3 DNA sequence: TGTGCCAGCAGCTTAGGGTTTACGGGGAGCAATCAGCCCCAGCATTTT. Protein product: CASSLGFTGSNQPQHF.